This record concerns one T cell receptor beta chain sequence. The source of the sample is a study of tumor T cells in aggressive B-cell lymphoma. Germline values: CDR1 SGDLS, CDR2 YYNGEE. The CDR3 is 16 amino acids. The ends were cut back, 5 bases at V and 5 bases at J, with 22 bases in the middle. TCRdb's table, derived via immunoSEQ multiplex PCR, lists solely in-frame clones and lacks some. The data show thousands of clones, about nine tenths seen once. Input material: tumor tissue. The J gene is TRBJ2-5, the V gene TRBV9; the D gene is possibly TRBD2 (6 bases). The receptor's source is an adult with diffuse large B cell lymphoma. The CDR3 DNA reads as TGTGCCAGCAGTCACACCCGCGGTAGCGGCTCGGAGACCCAGTACTTC. This codes for CASSHTRGSGSETQYF.